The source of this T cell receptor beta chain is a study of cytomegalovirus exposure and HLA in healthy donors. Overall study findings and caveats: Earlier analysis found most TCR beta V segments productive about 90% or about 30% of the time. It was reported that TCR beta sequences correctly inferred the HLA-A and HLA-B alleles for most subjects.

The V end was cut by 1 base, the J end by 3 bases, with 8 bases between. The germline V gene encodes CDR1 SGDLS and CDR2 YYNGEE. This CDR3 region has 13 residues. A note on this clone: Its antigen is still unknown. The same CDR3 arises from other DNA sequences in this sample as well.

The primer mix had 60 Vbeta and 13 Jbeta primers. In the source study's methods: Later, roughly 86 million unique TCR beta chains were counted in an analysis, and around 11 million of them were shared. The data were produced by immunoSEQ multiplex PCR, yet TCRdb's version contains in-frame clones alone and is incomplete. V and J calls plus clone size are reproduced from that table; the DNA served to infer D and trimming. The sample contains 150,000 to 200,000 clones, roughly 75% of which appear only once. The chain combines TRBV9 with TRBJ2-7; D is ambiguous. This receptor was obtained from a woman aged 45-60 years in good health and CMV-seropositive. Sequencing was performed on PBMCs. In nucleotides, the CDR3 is TGTGCCAGCAGCGTAAGACAAGGCTACGAGCAGTACTTC. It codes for CASSVRQGYEQYF.